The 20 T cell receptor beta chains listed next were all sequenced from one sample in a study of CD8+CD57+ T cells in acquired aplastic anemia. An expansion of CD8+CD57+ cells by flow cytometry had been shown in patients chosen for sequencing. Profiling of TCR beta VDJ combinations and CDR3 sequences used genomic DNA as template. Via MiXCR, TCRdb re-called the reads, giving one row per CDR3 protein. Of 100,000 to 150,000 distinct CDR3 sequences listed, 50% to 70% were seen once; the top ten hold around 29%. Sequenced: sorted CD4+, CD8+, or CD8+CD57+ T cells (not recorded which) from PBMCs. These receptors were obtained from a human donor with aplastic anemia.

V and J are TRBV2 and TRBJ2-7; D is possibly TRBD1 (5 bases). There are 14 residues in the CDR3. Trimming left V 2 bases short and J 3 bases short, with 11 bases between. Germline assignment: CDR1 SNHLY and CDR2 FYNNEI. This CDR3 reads CASSEQGSGYEQYF. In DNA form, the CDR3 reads TGTGCCAGCAGTGAACAGGGATCTGGCTACGAGCAGTACTTC.

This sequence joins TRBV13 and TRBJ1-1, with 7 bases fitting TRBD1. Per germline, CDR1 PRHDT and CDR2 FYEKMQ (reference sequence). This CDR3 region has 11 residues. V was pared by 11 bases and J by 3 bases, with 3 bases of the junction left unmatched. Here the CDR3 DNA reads TGTGCCGGGGGACAGTACACTGAAGCTTTCTTT. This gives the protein CAGGQYTEAFF.

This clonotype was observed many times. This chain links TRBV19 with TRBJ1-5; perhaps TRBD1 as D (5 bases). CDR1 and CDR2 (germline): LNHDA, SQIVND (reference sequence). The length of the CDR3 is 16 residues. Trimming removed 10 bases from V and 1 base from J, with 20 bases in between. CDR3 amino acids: CATNHIGRGSNQPQHF. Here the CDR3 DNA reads TGTGCCACTAACCATATTGGACGGGGGAGCAATCAGCCCCAGCATTTT.

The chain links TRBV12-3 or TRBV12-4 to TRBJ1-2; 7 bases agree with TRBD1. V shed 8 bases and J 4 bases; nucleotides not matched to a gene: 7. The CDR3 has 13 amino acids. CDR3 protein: CASRRDSVYGYTF. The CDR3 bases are TGTGCCAGCCGAAGGGACAGCGTCTATGGCTACACCTTC.

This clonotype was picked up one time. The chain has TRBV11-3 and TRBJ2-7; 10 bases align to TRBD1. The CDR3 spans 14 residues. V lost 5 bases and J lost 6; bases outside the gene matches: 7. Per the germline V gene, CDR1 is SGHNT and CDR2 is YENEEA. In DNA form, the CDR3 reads TGTGCCAGCAGCCCAACCGGACAGGGGGTCGAGCAGTACTTC. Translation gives CASSPTGQGVEQYF.

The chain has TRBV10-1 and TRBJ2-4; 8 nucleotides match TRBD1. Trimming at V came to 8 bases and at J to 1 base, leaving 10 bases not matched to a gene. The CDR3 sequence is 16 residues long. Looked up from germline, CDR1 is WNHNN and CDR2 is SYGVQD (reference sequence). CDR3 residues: CASYRTGRGAKNIQYF. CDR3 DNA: TGCGCCAGCTACCGGACAGGGAGAGGGGCCAAAAACATTCAGTACTTC.

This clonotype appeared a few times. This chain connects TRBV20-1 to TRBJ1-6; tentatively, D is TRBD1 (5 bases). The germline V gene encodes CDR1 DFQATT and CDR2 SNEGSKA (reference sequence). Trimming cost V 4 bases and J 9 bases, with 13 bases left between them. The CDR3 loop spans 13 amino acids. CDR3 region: CSAIAGMGSPLHF. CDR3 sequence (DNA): TGCAGTGCTATTGCAGGGATGGGTTCACCCCTCCACTTT.

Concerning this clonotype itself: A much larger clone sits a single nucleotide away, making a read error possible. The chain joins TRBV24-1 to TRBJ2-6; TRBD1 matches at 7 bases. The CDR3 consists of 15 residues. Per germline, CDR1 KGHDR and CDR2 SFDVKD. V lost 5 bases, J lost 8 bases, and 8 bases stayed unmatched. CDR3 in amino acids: CATSGPPTGSNVLTF. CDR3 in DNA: TGTGCCACCAGTGGTCCACCGACAGGGTCCAACGTCCTGACTTTC.

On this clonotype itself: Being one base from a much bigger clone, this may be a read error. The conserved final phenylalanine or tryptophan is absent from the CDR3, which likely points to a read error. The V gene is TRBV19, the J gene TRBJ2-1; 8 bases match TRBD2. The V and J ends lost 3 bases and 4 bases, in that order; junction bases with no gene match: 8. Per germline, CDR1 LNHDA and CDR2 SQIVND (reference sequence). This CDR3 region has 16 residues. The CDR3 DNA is TGTGCCAGTAGTATTGGACTAGCTTATCCTTACAATGAGCAGTTCCTC. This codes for CASSIGLAYPYNEQFL.

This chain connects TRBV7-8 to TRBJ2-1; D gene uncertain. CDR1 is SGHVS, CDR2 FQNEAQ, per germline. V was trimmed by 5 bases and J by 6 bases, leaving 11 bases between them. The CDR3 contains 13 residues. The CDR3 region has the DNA TGTGCCAGCAGCCAAGCCCCGGGCAATGAGCAGTTCTTC. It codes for CASSQAPGNEQFF.

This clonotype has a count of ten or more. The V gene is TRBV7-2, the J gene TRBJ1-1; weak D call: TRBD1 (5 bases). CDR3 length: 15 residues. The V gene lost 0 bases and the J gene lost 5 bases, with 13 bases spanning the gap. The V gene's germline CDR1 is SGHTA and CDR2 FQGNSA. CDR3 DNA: TGTGCCAGCAGCTTAGCGGTCGGGGCGTGGACTGAAGCTTTCTTT. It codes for CASSLAVGAWTEAFF.

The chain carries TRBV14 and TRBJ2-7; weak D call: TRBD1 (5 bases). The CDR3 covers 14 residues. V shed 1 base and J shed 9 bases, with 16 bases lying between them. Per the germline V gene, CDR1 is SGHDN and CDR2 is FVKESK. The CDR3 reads CASSQGVLGPWQYF. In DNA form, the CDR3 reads TGTGCCAGCAGCCAAGGGGTGTTGGGGCCCTGGCAGTACTTC. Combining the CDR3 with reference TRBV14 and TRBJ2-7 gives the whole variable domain EAGVTQFPSHSVIEKGQTVTLRCDPISGHDNLYWYRRVMGKEIKFLLHFVKESKQDESGMPNNRFLAERTGGTYSTLKVQPAELEDSGVYFCASSQGVLGPWQYFGPGTRLTVT.

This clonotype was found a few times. The CDR3 region has the DNA TGCAGCGTTGAAATGTCTAGCGTTCTTATTGAGCAGTTCTTC. It codes for CSVEMSSVLIEQFF. The chain combines TRBV29-1 with TRBJ2-1; D perhaps matches TRBD2 (6 bases). The CDR3 runs to 14 residues. V lost 2 bases, J lost 9 bases, and 17 bases lay in between. Germline CDR1 is SQVTM and CDR2 is ANQGSEA.

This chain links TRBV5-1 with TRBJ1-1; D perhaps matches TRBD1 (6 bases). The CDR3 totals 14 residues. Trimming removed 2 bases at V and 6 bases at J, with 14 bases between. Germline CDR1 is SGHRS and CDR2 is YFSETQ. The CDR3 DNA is TGCGCCAGCAGCTTCCACAGGGCCCGGGCTGAAGCTTTCTTT. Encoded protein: CASSFHRARAEAFF.

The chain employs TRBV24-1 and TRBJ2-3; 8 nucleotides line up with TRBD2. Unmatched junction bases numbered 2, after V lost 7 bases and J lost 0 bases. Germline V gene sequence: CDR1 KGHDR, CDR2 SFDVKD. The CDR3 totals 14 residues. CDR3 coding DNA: TGTGCCACCAGAGCTAGCGGGAGCACAGATACGCAGTATTTT. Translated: CATRASGSTDTQYF.

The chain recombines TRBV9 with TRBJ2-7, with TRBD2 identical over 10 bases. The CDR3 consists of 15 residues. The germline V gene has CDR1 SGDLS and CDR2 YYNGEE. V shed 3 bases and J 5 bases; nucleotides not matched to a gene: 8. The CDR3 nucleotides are TGTGCCAGCAGCGCTAGGACTAGCGGAAAAGACGAGCAGTACTTC. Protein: CASSARTSGKDEQYF.

The CDR3 bases are TGTGCCAGCAGCCAGGGAGGGAAGGACACTGAAGCTTTCTTT. Its protein product is CASSQGGKDTEAFF. The rearrangement links TRBV7-3 to TRBJ1-1, with a weak D call TRBD1 (5 bases). The CDR3 runs to 14 residues. Germline V lookup: CDR1 SGHTA, CDR2 FQGTGA. Trimming pared 5 bases from V and 3 bases from J, leaving 13 bases between. The variable domain in full, completed from reference TRBV7-3 and TRBJ1-1, reads GAGVSQTPSNKVTEKGKYVELRCDPISGHTALYWYRQSLGQGPEFLIYFQGTGAADDSGLPNDRFFAVRPEGSVSTLKIQRTERGDSAVYLCASSQGGKDTEAFFGQGTRLTVV.

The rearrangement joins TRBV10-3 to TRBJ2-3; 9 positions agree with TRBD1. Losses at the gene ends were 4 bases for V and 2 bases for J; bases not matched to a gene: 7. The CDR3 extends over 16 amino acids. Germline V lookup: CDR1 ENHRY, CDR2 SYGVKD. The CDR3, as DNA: TGTGCCATCAGTGGACCGGGACAGGGTTTCACAGATACGCAGTATTTT. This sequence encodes CAISGPGQGFTDTQYF.

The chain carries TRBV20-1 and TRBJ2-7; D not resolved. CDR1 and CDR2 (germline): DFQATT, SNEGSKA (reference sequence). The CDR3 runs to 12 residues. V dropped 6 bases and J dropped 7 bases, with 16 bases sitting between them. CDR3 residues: CSAIVSEKEQYF. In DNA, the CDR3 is TGCAGTGCCATTGTCAGCGAGAAGGAGCAGTACTTC.

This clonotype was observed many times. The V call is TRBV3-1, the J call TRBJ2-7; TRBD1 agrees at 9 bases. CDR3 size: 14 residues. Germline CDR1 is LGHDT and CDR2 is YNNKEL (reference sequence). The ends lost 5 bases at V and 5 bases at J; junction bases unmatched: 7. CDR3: CASSTRTGDHEQYF. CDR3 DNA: TGTGCCAGCAGCACGCGGACAGGGGACCACGAGCAGTACTTC.